This T cell receptor (beta chain) was retrieved from a study of CD8+ T cells in alopecia areata. Whole-study results and caveats: Throughout tofacitinib, many expanded lesional clones continued to persist in scalp and blood.

Sample treatment: oral pan-JAK inhibitor, 5-10 mg twice daily. Both peripheral blood and punch biopsies of lesional scalp skin were obtained from patients who had alopecia areata. The germline V gene encodes CDR1 SGHAT and CDR2 FQDESV (reference sequence). The CDR3 is made up of 13 amino acids. It was cDNA, reverse transcribed from extracted RNA, that served as the sequencing template. Clones were read by immunoSEQ multiplex PCR, and TCRdb kept only the in-frame ones, dropping some. The table includes about 210,000 clones, approximately 47% detected once. With regard to this clone: Its target is unknown. An end of the junction differs from the germline gene, which may be a read error.

This sequence joins TRBV11-1 and TRBJ1-1; D is unresolved. Material: CD4+ T cells sorted from blood, obtained at roughly week 38, from a patient treated with tofacitinib. This sequence originates from a human donor with alopecia areata. CDR3 residues: CASSRGENTEAFF. The DNA of the CDR3 is TGCGCCAGCAGCCGGGGTGAGAACACTGAAGCTTTCTTT.